This T cell receptor (beta chain) was observed in a study of siplizumab effects on memory and regulatory T cells. Whole-study findings and limits: Alloreactive sequences tracing back to unstimulated CD4+ memory cells fell significantly with siplizumab. Treg-derived clones made up an average of about 64% of mappable alloreactive CD4+ clones with siplizumab and 25% to 30% in controls. Tregs that proliferated in siplizumab cultures did not have their suppressive function confirmed. The diversity of naive T cells seemed greater than that of memory cells, and their alloresponse contribution seemed major.

Germline V gene data show CDR1 as SGDLS and CDR2 as YYNGEE. CDR3 length: 14 residues. The V gene lost 5 bases and the J gene lost 2 bases, with 12 bases spanning the gap. Assay used: immunoSEQ multiplex PCR; TCRdb lists only in-frame clones, some missing. The sample includes some 75,000 clones, roughly 93% seen only once; the top ten take less than 5.5%. Note on this clone: Its antigen is still unknown.

The sequenced sample was CD8+ T cells sorted from blood. This TCR came from a human donor in good health. The chain recombines TRBV9 with TRBJ2-3, with a possible D match to TRBD2 (7 bases). The CDR3 region has the DNA TGTGCCAGCAGTATGGGGGGGCACACAGATACGCAGTATTTT. Translation: CASSMGGHTDTQYF.